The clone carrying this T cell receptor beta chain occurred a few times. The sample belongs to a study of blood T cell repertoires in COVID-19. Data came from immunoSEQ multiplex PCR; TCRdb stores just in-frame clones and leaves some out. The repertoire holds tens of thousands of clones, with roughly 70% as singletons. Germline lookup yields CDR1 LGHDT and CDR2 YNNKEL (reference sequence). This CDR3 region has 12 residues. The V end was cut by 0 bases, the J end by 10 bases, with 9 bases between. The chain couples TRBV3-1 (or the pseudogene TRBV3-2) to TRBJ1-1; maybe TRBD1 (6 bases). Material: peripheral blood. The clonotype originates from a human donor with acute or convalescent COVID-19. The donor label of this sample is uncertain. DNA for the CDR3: TGTGCCAGCAGCCAAGAAGGCAGGGGAGCTTTCTTT. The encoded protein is CASSQEGRGAFF.